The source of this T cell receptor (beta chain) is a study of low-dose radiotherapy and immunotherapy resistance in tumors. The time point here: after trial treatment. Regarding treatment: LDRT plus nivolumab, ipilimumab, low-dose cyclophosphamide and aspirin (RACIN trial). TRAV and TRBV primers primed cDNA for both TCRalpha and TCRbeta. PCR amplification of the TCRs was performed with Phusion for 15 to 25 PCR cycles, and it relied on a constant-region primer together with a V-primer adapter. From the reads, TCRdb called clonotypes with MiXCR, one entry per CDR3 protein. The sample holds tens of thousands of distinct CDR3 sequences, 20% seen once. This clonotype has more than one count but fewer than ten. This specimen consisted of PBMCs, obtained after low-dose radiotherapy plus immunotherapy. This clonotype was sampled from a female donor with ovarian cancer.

The CDR3 bases are TGTGCCAGTAGTATAGATCTGAGCACTGAAGCTTTCTTT. As protein: CASSIDLSTEAFF. This sequence joins TRBV19 and TRBJ1-1; D gene uncertain. V was pared by 0 bases and J by 4 bases, with 6 bases between. There are 13 residues in the CDR3. CDR1 is LNHDA and CDR2 is SQIVND in the germline V gene (reference sequence). Full variable domain (missing parts from reference TRBV19 and TRBJ1-1): DGGITQSPKYLFRKEGQNVTLSCEQNLNHDAMYWYRQDPGQGLRLIYYSQIVNDFQKGDIAEGYSVSREKKESFPLTVTSAQKNPTAFYLCASSIDLSTEAFFGQGTRLTVV.